Shown below are 29 T cell receptor beta chains from a single sample sequenced in a study of T cell repertoires in ileal Crohn's disease. Libraries were prepared by immunoSEQ multiplex PCR; TCRdb keeps only in-frame clonotypes and omits some of them. The repertoire holds more than 12,000 clones, with roughly 78% as singletons. Specimen: ileal tissue. The source is an adult with Crohn's disease.

The chain employs TRBV25-1 and TRBJ2-7, with a tentative D call TRBD2 (5 bases). V lost 5 bases and J lost 7, with 12 bases in between. The CDR3 totals 12 residues. From germline, CDR1 is MGHDK and CDR2 SYGVNS. The CDR3: CASSPGVAEQYF. In DNA, the CDR3 is TGTGCCAGCAGTCCCGGAGTAGCGGAGCAGTACTTC.

This sequence joins TRBV9 and TRBJ2-1; 8 bases match TRBD2. This CDR3 has 16 residues. The V gene end was trimmed by 5 bases and the J gene end by 0 bases; junction bases not matched to a gene: 7. CDR1 SGDLS and CDR2 YYNGEE come from the germline V gene. The CDR3 nucleotides are TGTGCCAGCAGTCCCGGGCTAGCGGGCTCCTACAATGAGCAGTTCTTC. Protein product: CASSPGLAGSYNEQFF.

V is TRBV11-2 and J is TRBJ2-7; D unresolved. The germline V gene encodes CDR1 SGHAT and CDR2 FQNNGV. Trimming took 3 bases from V and 1 from J, leaving 10 bases between them. The CDR3 is 14 residues long. CDR3 sequence: CASSLSSLSYEQYF. DNA for the CDR3: TGTGCCAGCAGCTTGAGTAGCCTTTCCTACGAGCAGTACTTC.

V and J are TRBV4-1 and TRBJ2-1; 7 positions match TRBD2. CDR1 and CDR2 (germline): MGHRA, YSYEKL. The V and J ends lost 2 bases and 2 bases, in that order; junction bases with no gene match: 3. This CDR3 contains 15 residues. CDR3: CASSQLAGTYNEQFF. CDR3 nucleotides: TGCGCCAGCAGCCAATTAGCGGGCACCTACAATGAGCAGTTCTTC.

Judged by abundance, this clone is large. The chain joins TRBV6-1 to TRBJ2-7; 12 nucleotides match TRBD2. The germline gives CDR1 MNHNS, CDR2 SASEGT. This CDR3 comprises 16 residues. The V and J ends lost 4 bases and 5 bases, in that order; junction bases with no gene match: 9. The CDR3 DNA reads TGTGCCAGCAGTGCCTCACTAGCGGGAGGACGCGACGAGCAGTACTTC. It specifies CASSASLAGGRDEQYF.

CDR3: CSVGTGGMYEQYF. In nucleotides, the CDR3 is TGCAGCGTCGGGACAGGGGGCATGTACGAGCAGTACTTC. This sequence joins TRBV29-1 and TRBJ2-7, with 12 bases lining up with TRBD1. J gave up 4 bases and V 6 bases, and 4 bases lay outside the gene matches. The CDR3 length is 13 residues. Germline CDR1 reads SQVTM; CDR2 reads ANQGSEA.

In this sample, this clone turned up a few times. The J gene is TRBJ2-1, the V gene TRBV6-4, with a tentative D call TRBD1 (7 bases). The CDR3 contains 13 residues. Germline CDR1 is MRHNA and CDR2 is SNTAGT. V was shortened by 5 bases and J by 6 bases, with 11 bases between the two germline ends. The CDR3 loop reads CASSQGEANEQFF. CDR3 sequence (DNA): TGTGCCAGCAGTCAGGGGGAGGCCAATGAGCAGTTCTTC.

This chain links TRBV6-1 with TRBJ2-3; D perhaps matches TRBD2 (6 bases). The CDR3 loop spans 15 amino acids. V was clipped by 4 bases and J by 0 bases, with 11 bases between them. Germline CDR1 and CDR2: MNHNS and SASEGT. The CDR3 DNA sequence: TGTGCCAGCAGTGTGGAACGGGGGAGCACAGATACGCAGTATTTT. This encodes CASSVERGSTDTQYF.

The genes are TRBV6-6 and TRBJ1-1; D perhaps matches TRBD1 (6 bases). V lost 6 bases to trimming and J lost 3 bases, with 20 bases between them. The CDR3 totals 16 residues. Germline V CDR1 and CDR2: MNHNY, SVGAGI (reference sequence). Here the CDR3 DNA reads TGTGCCAGCAGCCACGGGCAGGGGTCTGGGGACACTGAAGCTTTCTTT. This gives the protein CASSHGQGSGDTEAFF.

This clone occurred once. V is TRBV6-5 and J is TRBJ2-3; TRBD1 agrees at 7 bases. The CDR3 runs 13 residues. From germline, CDR1 is MNHEY and CDR2 SVGAGI. V trimming: 2 bases; J trimming: 6 bases; junction bases outside the gene matches: 2. CDR3 sequence: CASSYATGDTQYF. CDR3 sequence (DNA): TGTGCCAGCAGTTACGCGACAGGGGATACGCAGTATTTT.

The chain combines TRBV5-4 with TRBJ2-3; the D gene is possibly TRBD2 (6 bases). The CDR3 sequence is 15 residues long. Germline lookup yields CDR1 SGHNT and CDR2 YYREEE (reference sequence). With 0 bases removed from V and 1 base from J, the gap between germline ends came to 9 bases. CDR3 sequence (DNA): TGTGCCAGCAGCTTGGGGAGCGGGCGCACAGATACGCAGTATTTT. The encoded protein is CASSLGSGRTDTQYF. The whole variable domain, remainder taken from reference TRBV5-4 and TRBJ2-3, is ETGVTQSPTHLIKTRGQQVTLRCSSQSGHNTVSWYQQALGQGPQFIFQYYREEENGRGNFPPRFSGLQFPNYSSELNVNALELDDSALYLCASSLGSGRTDTQYFGPGTRLTVL.

J is TRBJ1-3 and V is TRBV5-6, with D possibly matching TRBD1 (6 bases). V was pared by 4 bases and J by 0 bases, with 17 bases between. In germline, CDR1 is SGHDT, CDR2 YYEEEE. The CDR3 loop spans 17 amino acids. In DNA form, the CDR3 reads TGTGCCAGCAGCCTGTTAGGGGGTCTTAGCTCTGGAAACACCATATATTTT. Translating it yields CASSLLGGLSSGNTIYF.

V and J are TRBV2 and TRBJ1-1; D gene uncertain. Germline loops: CDR1 SNHLY, CDR2 FYNNEI. The CDR3 totals 14 residues. V shed 2 bases and J shed 1 base, with 8 bases lying between them. The CDR3 spells CASSERGGNTEAFF. The CDR3 bases are TGTGCCAGCAGTGAACGGGGAGGGAACACTGAAGCTTTCTTT.

This chain uses TRBV5-1 with TRBJ2-5, with 7 positions matching TRBD2. The trim removed 1 base at V and 1 base at J, leaving 7 bases unmatched. This CDR3 has 16 residues. Germline V lookup: CDR1 SGHRS, CDR2 YFSETQ. CDR3 sequence reads: CASSLRWRELQETQYF. CDR3 DNA sequence: TGCGCCAGCAGCTTGCGATGGCGGGAGCTCCAAGAGACCCAGTACTTC.

The genes are TRBV30 and TRBJ1-1; D not resolved. V dropped 3 bases and J dropped 8 bases, with 22 bases sitting between them. CDR3 length: 15 residues. Germline values: CDR1 GTSNPN, CDR2 SVGIG (reference sequence). CDR3 sequence reads: CAWSPLAGVALEAFF. DNA of the CDR3: TGTGCCTGGAGCCCCCTAGCCGGAGTCGCGTTGGAAGCTTTCTTT.

This clone was picked up a small number of times. The J gene is TRBJ1-5, the V gene TRBV6-5, with a possible D match to TRBD1 (5 bases). Trimming stripped 5 bases from V and 2 bases from J, with 13 bases between. Germline CDR1 and CDR2: MNHEY and SVGAGI. The CDR3 contains 15 residues. The CDR3: CASSPGGIGNQPQHF. The CDR3 coding sequence is TGTGCCAGCAGTCCCGGGGGTATCGGCAATCAGCCCCAGCATTTT.

The rearrangement uses TRBV6-6 and TRBJ2-3; 7 bases line up with TRBD2. Unmatched junction bases numbered 7, after V lost 8 bases and J lost 8 bases. In germline, CDR1 is MNHNY, CDR2 SVGAGI (reference sequence). The length of the CDR3 is 12 residues. The CDR3 loop is CASSRRESTQYF. The CDR3, as DNA: TGTGCCAGCTCCCGGCGGGAGAGTACGCAGTATTTT.

This chain links TRBV4-3 with TRBJ2-3, with D maybe TRBD2 (7 bases). The V gene's germline CDR1 is LGHNA and CDR2 YSLEER. Deletions cut 5 bases from V and 3 bases from J, with 15 bases between. The CDR3 runs 15 residues. The CDR3 region has the DNA TGCGCCAGCAGCAAAGGGGGGGGCGGAACAGATACGCAGTATTTT. Residues: CASSKGGGGTDTQYF.

The gene calls are TRBV7-2 and TRBJ2-1; a possible D gene is TRBD2 (5 bases). The CDR3 length is 16 residues. The V and J ends lost 6 bases and 6 bases respectively, with 21 bases between them. Looked up from germline, CDR1 is SGHTA and CDR2 is FQGNSA. The chain's CDR3 is CASRSRGGEPGNEQFF. The CDR3 nucleotides are TGTGCCAGCAGGTCCCGGGGTGGCGAACCTGGCAATGAGCAGTTCTTC.

For the CDR3, the DNA is TGTGCCAGCAGCTTAGGTGGCGGCATCTCCTACAATGAGCAGTTCTTC. Its translation is CASSLGGGISYNEQFF. The chain joins TRBV11-3 to TRBJ2-1, with D uncertain. Germline CDR1 SGHNT, CDR2 YENEEA. Trimming pared 1 base from V and 0 bases from J, leaving 10 bases between. CDR3 length: 16 amino acids. The full variable domain, rest sourced from reference TRBV11-3 and TRBJ2-1, is EAGVVQSPRYKIIEKKQPVAFWCNPISGHNTLYWYLQNLGQGPELLIRYENEEAVDDSQLPKDRFSAERLKGVDSTLKIQPAELGDSAVYLCASSLGGGISYNEQFFGPGTRLTVL.

This chain connects TRBV7-3 to TRBJ2-5; 9 positions match TRBD1. Trimming at V came to 4 bases and at J to 11 bases, leaving 11 bases not matched to a gene. CDR1 and CDR2 (germline): SGHTA, FQGTGA. CDR3 length equals 14 residues. CDR3 amino acids: CASSSRDRVGEQYF. DNA of the CDR3: TGTGCCAGCAGCTCCCGGGACAGGGTTGGGGAGCAGTACTTC.

The chain is built from TRBV5-1 and TRBJ2-1; D is perhaps TRBD2 (6 bases). Looked up from germline, CDR1 is SGHRS and CDR2 is YFSETQ. The V gene lost 2 bases and the J gene lost 8 bases, with 17 bases spanning the gap. CDR3 length: 15 amino acids. The CDR3 DNA sequence: TGCGCCAGCAGCTTTTCCGGGGGAAACATTGATGAGCAGTTCTTC. This encodes CASSFSGGNIDEQFF.

A single count supports this clone. The chain recombines TRBV9 with TRBJ2-3, with D perhaps TRBD2 (6 bases). CDR1 is SGDLS and CDR2 is YYNGEE in the germline V gene. Trimming removed 4 bases at V and 1 base at J, with 13 bases between. The CDR3 has 15 amino acids. The CDR3, as DNA: TGTGCCAGCAGCTCTGCGGGGACCCGCACAGATACGCAGTATTTT. This translates into CASSSAGTRTDTQYF.

The chain's CDR3 is CASSYDRDYEQYF. The DNA of the CDR3 is TGTGCCAGCAGCTATGACAGGGACTACGAGCAGTACTTC. The genes are TRBV11-2 and TRBJ2-7; TRBD1 aligns across 7 bases. This CDR3 spans 13 amino acids. CDR1 is SGHAT, CDR2 FQNNGV, per germline. The junction had 3 bases not matched to a gene; V was cut back by 4 bases and J by 3 bases.

The chain recombines TRBV6-5 with TRBJ1-5; D is unclear. The V gene lost 0 bases and the J gene lost 6 bases, with 12 bases spanning the gap. There are 15 residues in the CDR3. Per germline, CDR1 MNHEY and CDR2 SVGAGI. Here the CDR3 reads CASSYSRSAGQPQHF. The CDR3 coding sequence is TGTGCCAGCAGTTACTCCAGGTCAGCAGGTCAGCCCCAGCATTTT.

The chain combines TRBV5-6 with TRBJ1-2, with a possible D match to TRBD1 (5 bases). Per the germline V gene, CDR1 is SGHDT and CDR2 is YYEEEE. The CDR3 loop spans 15 amino acids. Trimming pared 4 bases from V and 4 bases from J, leaving 17 bases between. CDR3 residues: CASSPIGGSGYGYTF. In DNA form, the CDR3 reads TGTGCCAGCAGCCCAATCGGGGGGTCAGGCTATGGCTACACCTTC.

The rearrangement links TRBV12-5 to TRBJ2-1; no reliable D call. Trimming shortened V by 5 bases and J by 4 bases, and 9 bases separated the two germline ends. Germline-derived CDR1 and CDR2 are LGHNT and FRNRAP. CDR3 length: 13 residues. This chain's CDR3 is CASGPNWYNEQFF. The CDR3 coding sequence is TGTGCTAGTGGTCCGAACTGGTACAATGAGCAGTTCTTC.

This chain links TRBV9 with TRBJ2-1; 12 nucleotides line up with TRBD2. The CDR3 contains 15 residues. The germline CDR1 and CDR2 sequences are SGDLS and YYNGEE. The V segment lost 3 bases and the J segment 4 bases; nucleotides outside the gene matches: 2. The CDR3 region has the DNA TGTGCCAGCAGCGCACTAGCGGGGGGATACAATGAGCAGTTCTTC. Amino acid sequence: CASSALAGGYNEQFF.

For the CDR3, the DNA is TGCGCCAGCAGCCAAGATTCGGGACAGGGGGCGGGTGAGCAGTTCTTC. Amino acids: CASSQDSGQGAGEQFF. The chain joins TRBV4-3 to TRBJ2-1; 12 bases agree with TRBD1. The CDR3 loop spans 16 amino acids. In germline, CDR1 is LGHNA, CDR2 YSLEER. J gave up 9 bases and V 0 bases, and 6 bases lay outside the gene matches.